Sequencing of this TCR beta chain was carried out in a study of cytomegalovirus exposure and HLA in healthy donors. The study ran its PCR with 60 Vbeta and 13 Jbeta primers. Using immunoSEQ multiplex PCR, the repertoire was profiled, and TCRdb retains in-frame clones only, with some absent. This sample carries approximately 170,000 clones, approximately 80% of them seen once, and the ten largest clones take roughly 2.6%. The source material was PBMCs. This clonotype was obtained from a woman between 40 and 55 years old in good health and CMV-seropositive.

The DNA of the CDR3 is TGTGCCAGCCATCCTCAGGGAACTAATCCCTACGAGCAGTACTTC. Protein sequence: CASHPQGTNPYEQYF. The chain couples TRBV6-5 to TRBJ2-5, with D possibly being TRBD1 (5 bases). The end of the DNA is better explained by TRBJ2-7, so the J call may be wrong. CDR1 and CDR2 (germline): MNHEY, SVGAGI. This CDR3 has 15 residues.